The rows below give T cell receptor beta chains drawn from one sample of a study of shared clonotypes between healthy human individuals. The repertoire was sequenced with immunoSEQ multiplex PCR; TCRdb's copy has only in-frame clones and lacks some. The sample records about half a million clones, roughly 77% being singletons. Sequences were obtained from PBMCs. The receptors were gathered from a woman between 40 and 50 years old in good health. Some clones in this sample may be carry-over from other donors' samples. Both conserved end residues are part of each CDR3. A D gene is named only where the DNA matches it firmly. Rows give clone size only sometimes, using once, few, many, or a class for an expanded clone.

cdr3_aa: CASRDLRDRPSDTQYF
cdr3_nt: TGTGCCAGTAGGGACCTCCGGGACAGGCCCTCGGATACGCAGTATTTT
clone_size: .
v_call: TRBV19
j_call: TRBJ2-3
d_call: TRBD1

cdr3_aa: CASSFRTSGHNEQFF
cdr3_nt: TGTGCCAGCAGCTTCAGAACTAGCGGACACAATGAGCAGTTCTTC
clone_size: medium-sized
v_call: TRBV7-9
j_call: TRBJ2-1
d_call: TRBD2

cdr3_aa: CASSLQQKNYGYTF
cdr3_nt: TGTGCCAGCAGCTTGCAACAGAAAAACTATGGCTACACCTTC
clone_size: .
v_call: TRBV5-4
j_call: TRBJ1-2
d_call: .

cdr3_aa: CASSYSGGSHNEQFF
cdr3_nt: TGTGCCAGCAGTTACTCAGGGGGAAGCCACAATGAGCAGTTCTTC
clone_size: once
v_call: TRBV27
j_call: TRBJ2-1
d_call: TRBD1

cdr3_aa: CASSLGGVITGELFF
cdr3_nt: TGTGCCAGCAGCTTAGGCGGGGTAATCACCGGGGAGCTGTTTTTT
clone_size: .
v_call: TRBV7-2
j_call: TRBJ2-2
d_call: .

cdr3_aa: CASSLEGLAGAYEQYF
cdr3_nt: TGTGCCAGCAGCTTAGAGGGACTAGCGGGTGCCTACGAGCAGTACTTC
clone_size: once
v_call: TRBV7-2
j_call: TRBJ2-7
d_call: TRBD2

cdr3_aa: CASRSGHRDGYTF
cdr3_nt: TGTGCCAGCAGATCCGGACATAGAGATGGCTACACCTTC
clone_size: .
v_call: TRBV27
j_call: TRBJ1-2
d_call: .

cdr3_aa: CAWGQGDNYGYTF
cdr3_nt: TGTGCCTGGGGACAGGGGGACAACTATGGCTACACCTTC
clone_size: .
v_call: TRBV30
j_call: TRBJ1-2
d_call: TRBD1

cdr3_aa: CASSLLDLGTGELFF
cdr3_nt: TGTGCCAGCAGCTTACTAGATCTGGGCACCGGGGAGCTGTTTTTT
clone_size: many
v_call: TRBV7-6
j_call: TRBJ2-2
d_call: .

cdr3_aa: CASSGRQAGRYEQYF
cdr3_nt: TGTGCCAGCAGTGGACGACAGGCCGGTAGGTACGAGCAGTACTTC
clone_size: .
v_call: TRBV2
j_call: TRBJ2-7
d_call: .

cdr3_aa: CASSQVPGQETQYF
cdr3_nt: TGTGCCAGCAGCCAAGTACCTGGCCAAGAGACCCAGTACTTC
clone_size: once
v_call: TRBV4-2
j_call: TRBJ2-5
d_call: .

cdr3_aa: CASSLGGNEKLFF
cdr3_nt: TGTGCCAGCAGCTTAGGGGGGAATGAAAAACTGTTTTTT
clone_size: .
v_call: TRBV7-9
j_call: TRBJ1-4
d_call: .

cdr3_aa: CASSPGTGTNQPQHF
cdr3_nt: TGTGCCAGCAGCCCTGGGACAGGGACTAATCAGCCCCAGCATTTT
clone_size: .
v_call: TRBV5-4
j_call: TRBJ1-5
d_call: TRBD1

cdr3_aa: CASSQFGREGGNEQFF
cdr3_nt: TGCGCCAGCAGTCAATTCGGCAGGGAAGGAGGCAATGAGCAGTTCTTC
clone_size: .
v_call: TRBV23-1
j_call: TRBJ2-1
d_call: .

cdr3_aa: CASSLRDLTYEQYF
cdr3_nt: TGTGCCAGCAGTTTGCGGGACCTCACCTACGAGCAGTACTTC
clone_size: .
v_call: TRBV7-8
j_call: TRBJ2-7
d_call: .

cdr3_aa: CASSGTSFNYGYTF
cdr3_nt: TGTGCCAGCAGCGGGACCTCTTTTAACTATGGCTACACCTTC
clone_size: .
v_call: TRBV6-1
j_call: TRBJ1-2
d_call: .

cdr3_aa: CASSLGTGSTGELFF
cdr3_nt: TGTGCCAGCAGCTTAGGGACAGGGTCGACCGGGGAGCTGTTTTTT
clone_size: .
v_call: TRBV7-9
j_call: TRBJ2-2
d_call: TRBD1

cdr3_aa: CASSLQRSNTEAFF
cdr3_nt: TGTGCCAGCAGCTTACAGCGCTCGAACACTGAAGCTTTCTTT
clone_size: .
v_call: TRBV7-3
j_call: TRBJ1-1
d_call: .

cdr3_aa: CASSSTGLSYEQYF
cdr3_nt: TGTGCCAGCAGCTCCACAGGGTTATCCTACGAGCAGTACTTC
clone_size: .
v_call: TRBV11-3
j_call: TRBJ2-7
d_call: .

cdr3_aa: CASSYGRMSEQFF
cdr3_nt: TGTGCCAGCAGTTACGGGAGAATGAGTGAGCAGTTCTTC
clone_size: .
v_call: TRBV7-3
j_call: TRBJ2-1
d_call: .

cdr3_aa: CASSLQGTPQETQYF
cdr3_nt: TGTGCCAGTAGTCTCCAGGGAACCCCGCAAGAGACCCAGTACTTC
clone_size: .
v_call: TRBV19
j_call: TRBJ2-5
d_call: .

cdr3_aa: CASSPGAGTGGHNEQFF
cdr3_nt: TGCGCCAGCAGCCCGGGTGCGGGGACAGGGGGGCACAATGAGCAGTTCTTC
clone_size: .
v_call: TRBV4-1
j_call: TRBJ2-1
d_call: TRBD1

cdr3_aa: CATMTGRDTEAFF
cdr3_nt: TGTGCCACAATGACAGGCCGCGACACTGAAGCTTTCTTT
clone_size: .
v_call: TRBV10-3
j_call: TRBJ1-1
d_call: .

cdr3_aa: CASTSGQGSTEAFF
cdr3_nt: TGTGCCAGCACTTCGGGACAGGGAAGCACTGAAGCTTTCTTT
clone_size: .
v_call: TRBV28
j_call: TRBJ1-1
d_call: TRBD1

cdr3_aa: CSVGGWQGAAEAFF
cdr3_nt: TGCAGCGTTGGGGGTTGGCAGGGGGCGGCTGAAGCTTTCTTT
clone_size: .
v_call: TRBV29-1
j_call: TRBJ1-1
d_call: TRBD1

cdr3_aa: CASTFGRKNTEAFF
cdr3_nt: TGTGCCAGCACCTTCGGACGGAAGAACACTGAAGCTTTCTTT
clone_size: once
v_call: TRBV21-1
j_call: TRBJ1-1
d_call: .

cdr3_aa: CASSVTGPYSYEQYF
cdr3_nt: TGTGCCAGTAGTGTGACCGGTCCATACTCCTACGAGCAGTACTTC
clone_size: .
v_call: TRBV19
j_call: TRBJ2-7
d_call: .

cdr3_aa: CASSQQVGAYNEQFF
cdr3_nt: TGTGCCAGCAGCCAGCAGGTCGGGGCCTACAATGAGCAGTTCTTC
clone_size: once
v_call: TRBV14
j_call: TRBJ2-1
d_call: .

cdr3_aa: CASSYDIRRGYGETQYF
cdr3_nt: TGTGCCAGCAGTTACGATATAAGGAGGGGGTACGGAGAGACCCAGTACTTC
clone_size: .
v_call: TRBV7-9
j_call: TRBJ2-5
d_call: .

cdr3_aa: CASSPGGRGRQPQHF
cdr3_nt: TGTGCCAGCAGCCCGGGGGGCAGGGGGAGACAGCCCCAGCATTTT
clone_size: .
v_call: TRBV2
j_call: TRBJ1-5
d_call: TRBD1

cdr3_aa: CASSQDQAYEQYF
cdr3_nt: TGCGCCAGCAGCCAAGATCAAGCGTACGAGCAGTACTTC
clone_size: .
v_call: TRBV4-1
j_call: TRBJ2-7
d_call: .

cdr3_aa: CASSSLAGHRETQYF
cdr3_nt: TGCGCCAGCAGCTCGCTAGCGGGACATCGAGAGACCCAGTACTTC
clone_size: .
v_call: TRBV5-1
j_call: TRBJ2-5
d_call: TRBD2

cdr3_aa: CASSLRGLGVGEQYF
cdr3_nt: TGTGCCAGCAGCTTGCGAGGTCTAGGGGTGGGGGAGCAGTACTTC
clone_size: .
v_call: TRBV5-5
j_call: TRBJ2-7
d_call: .

cdr3_aa: CASTHRGGWRTEAFF
cdr3_nt: TGTGCCAGCACCCATAGGGGGGGCTGGAGGACTGAAGCTTTCTTT
clone_size: .
v_call: TRBV7-9
j_call: TRBJ1-1
d_call: .

cdr3_aa: CASSQQGAQETQYF
cdr3_nt: TGTGCCAGCAGCCAACAGGGGGCACAAGAGACCCAGTACTTC
clone_size: .
v_call: TRBV7-3
j_call: TRBJ2-5
d_call: TRBD1

cdr3_aa: CASSQVHSNKNTEAFF
cdr3_nt: TGTGCCAGCAGCCAAGTTCACAGCAACAAGAACACTGAAGCTTTCTTT
clone_size: .
v_call: TRBV4-2
j_call: TRBJ1-1
d_call: .

cdr3_aa: CASSLWGTVGDTQYF
cdr3_nt: TGCGCCAGCAGCCTTTGGGGGACGGTTGGAGATACGCAGTATTTT
clone_size: .
v_call: TRBV4-3
j_call: TRBJ2-3
d_call: .

cdr3_aa: CASSTDGVRSYNEQFF
cdr3_nt: TGTGCCAGTAGTACCGACGGGGTTAGGTCCTACAATGAGCAGTTCTTC
clone_size: .
v_call: TRBV19
j_call: TRBJ2-1
d_call: .

cdr3_aa: CASSLTGRVEEAFF
cdr3_nt: TGTGCCAGCAGTTTAACGGGTAGAGTGGAAGAAGCTTTCTTT
clone_size: once
v_call: TRBV28
j_call: TRBJ1-1
d_call: .

cdr3_aa: CASSPRLAGWNEQFF
cdr3_nt: TGTGCCAGCTCACCGAGGCTAGCGGGATGGAATGAGCAGTTCTTC
clone_size: .
v_call: TRBV18
j_call: TRBJ2-1
d_call: TRBD2

cdr3_aa: CASSLGQVTTDTQYF
cdr3_nt: TGTGCCAGCAGTCTCGGACAGGTGACCACAGATACGCAGTATTTT
clone_size: .
v_call: TRBV2
j_call: TRBJ2-3
d_call: TRBD1

cdr3_aa: CASSLAPIAGGRFGELFF
cdr3_nt: TGTGCCAGCAGCTTAGCCCCGATAGCGGGAGGGCGTTTCGGGGAGCTGTTTTTT
clone_size: .
v_call: TRBV7-2
j_call: TRBJ2-2
d_call: TRBD2